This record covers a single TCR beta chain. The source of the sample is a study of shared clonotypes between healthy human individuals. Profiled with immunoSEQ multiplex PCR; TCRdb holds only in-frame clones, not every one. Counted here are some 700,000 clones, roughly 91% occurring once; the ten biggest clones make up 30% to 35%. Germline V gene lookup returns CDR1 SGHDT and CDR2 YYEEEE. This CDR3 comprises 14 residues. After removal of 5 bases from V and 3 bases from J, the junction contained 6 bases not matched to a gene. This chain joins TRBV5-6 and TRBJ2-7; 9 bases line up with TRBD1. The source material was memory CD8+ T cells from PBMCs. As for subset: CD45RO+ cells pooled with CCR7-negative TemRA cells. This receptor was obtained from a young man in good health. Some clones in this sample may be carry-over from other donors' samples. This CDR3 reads CASRYGTGFYEQYF. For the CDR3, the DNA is TGTGCCAGCAGGTACGGGACAGGGTTCTACGAGCAGTACTTC.